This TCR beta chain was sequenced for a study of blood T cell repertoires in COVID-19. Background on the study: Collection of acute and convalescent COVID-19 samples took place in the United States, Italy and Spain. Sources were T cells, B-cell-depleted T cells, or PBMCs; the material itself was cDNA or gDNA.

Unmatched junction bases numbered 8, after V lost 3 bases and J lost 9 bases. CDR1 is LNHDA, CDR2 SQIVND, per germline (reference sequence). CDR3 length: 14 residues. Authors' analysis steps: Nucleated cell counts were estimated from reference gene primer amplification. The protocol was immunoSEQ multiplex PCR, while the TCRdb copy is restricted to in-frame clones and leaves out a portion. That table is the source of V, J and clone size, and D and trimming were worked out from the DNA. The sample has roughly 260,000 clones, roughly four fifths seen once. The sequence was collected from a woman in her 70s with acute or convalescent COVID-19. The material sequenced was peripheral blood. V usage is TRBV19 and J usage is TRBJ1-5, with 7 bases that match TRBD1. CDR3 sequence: CASSIRQGLVPQHF. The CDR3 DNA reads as TGTGCCAGTAGTATCCGACAGGGATTGGTGCCCCAGCATTTT.